Following are 2 T cell receptor beta chains from one sample sequenced in a study of blood T cells in healthy people across ages. Together with a sample-barcoded 5' primer, a J-beta primer mix was included in a second PCR lasting roughly 6 to 12 cycles. TCRdb ran MiXCR on the 5' RACE reads and lists one entry per CDR3 protein. In the table there are some 1.5 million distinct CDR3 sequences, roughly 28% of which are singletons. Sample: blood. The origin of the receptors is a woman aged 30 to 39 in good health.

CDR3 loop: CASATIGPNTGELFF. The CDR3 DNA sequence: TGTGCCAGCGCCACCATCGGACCGAACACCGGGGAGCTGTTTTTT. V and J are TRBV6-1 and TRBJ2-2; unclear D gene. Trimming cost V 8 bases and J 0 bases, with 13 bases left between them. The CDR3 has 15 amino acids. Per the germline V gene, CDR1 is MNHNS and CDR2 is SASEGT.

The DNA of the CDR3 is TGTGCCACCAGCAGAGGACAGATTCAAGAGACCCAGTACTTC. Amino acid sequence: CATSRGQIQETQYF. This chain links TRBV15 with TRBJ2-5; TRBD1 is a possible D gene (5 bases). Germline lookup yields CDR1 LNHNV and CDR2 YYDKDF (reference sequence). Trimming took off 1 base at V and 2 bases at J, with 8 bases between the two ends. This CDR3 is built from 14 residues.